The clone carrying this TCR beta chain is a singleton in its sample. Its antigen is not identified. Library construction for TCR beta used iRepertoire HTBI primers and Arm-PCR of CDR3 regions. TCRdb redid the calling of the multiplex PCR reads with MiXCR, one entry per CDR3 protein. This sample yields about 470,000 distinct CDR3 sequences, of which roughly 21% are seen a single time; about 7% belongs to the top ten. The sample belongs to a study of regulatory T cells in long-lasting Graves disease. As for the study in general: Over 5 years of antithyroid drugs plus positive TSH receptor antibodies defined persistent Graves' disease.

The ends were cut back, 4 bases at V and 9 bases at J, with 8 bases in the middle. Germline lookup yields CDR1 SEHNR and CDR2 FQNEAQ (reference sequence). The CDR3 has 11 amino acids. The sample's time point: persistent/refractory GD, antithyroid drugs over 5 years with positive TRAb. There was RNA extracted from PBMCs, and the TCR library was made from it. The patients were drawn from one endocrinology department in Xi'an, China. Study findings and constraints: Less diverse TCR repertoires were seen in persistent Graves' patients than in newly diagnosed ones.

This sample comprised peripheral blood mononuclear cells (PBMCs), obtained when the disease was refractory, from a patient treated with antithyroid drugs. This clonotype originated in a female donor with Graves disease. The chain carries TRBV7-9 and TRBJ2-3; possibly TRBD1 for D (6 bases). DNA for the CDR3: TGTGCCAGCAGCTGGGACATAACGCAGTATTTT. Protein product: CASSWDITQYF.